A single sample is the source of the 29 T cell receptor beta chains below, sequenced in a study of long-term antiretroviral therapy in people with HIV. It was version v3.0 of the immunoSEQ assay that was run at survey level. This table comes from immunoSEQ multiplex PCR, and its TCRdb copy is limited to in-frame clones, with some not included. This table has fewer than 40,000 clones, roughly three quarters appearing once. The input for sequencing was unsorted PBMCs, taken 3.1 years after starting antiretroviral therapy. All receptors derive from a woman aged 50 to 60 with HIV.

This clone was seen a few times. V gene TRBV27 combines with J gene TRBJ2-7; 7 positions agree with TRBD2. CDR1 is MNHEY and CDR2 is SMNVEV in the germline V gene (reference sequence). The CDR3 is 11 residues long. With 6 bases clipped from V and 12 bases from J, the junction kept 8 bases outside the gene matches. This CDR3 reads CASRQSGTMYV. CDR3 nucleotide sequence: TGTGCCAGCAGGCAATCGGGGACTATGTACGTC.

V gene TRBV19 combines with J gene TRBJ1-6; 7 nucleotides line up with TRBD1. CDR3 length: 13 amino acids. V lost 8 bases, J lost 9 bases, and 7 bases stayed unmatched. Germline V gives CDR1 LNHDA, CDR2 SQIVND (reference sequence). CDR3 DNA: TGTGCCAGTGATACAGGGGAAGGTTCACCCCTCCACTTT. This encodes CASDTGEGSPLHF.

The gene calls are TRBV6-5 and TRBJ2-1; 9 nucleotides agree with TRBD1. V was pared by 2 bases and J by 10 bases, with 12 bases of the junction left unmatched. Germline assignment: CDR1 MNHEY and CDR2 SVGAGI. The CDR3 contains 16 residues. In DNA form, the CDR3 reads TGTGCCAGCAGTTACACCCCCGGGACAGGGCTTAGGGAGCAGTTCTTC. Translating gives CASSYTPGTGLREQFF.

This chain joins TRBV6-1 and TRBJ1-2; 9 bases map to TRBD1. V lost 7 bases and J lost 4; bases outside the gene matches: 10. The CDR3 loop spans 15 amino acids. From germline, CDR1 is MNHNS and CDR2 SASEGT. In DNA form, the CDR3 reads TGTGCCAGCACCTACGGGACAGGGCCCTCCTATGGCTACACCTTC. Its translation is CASTYGTGPSYGYTF.

This clone was counted a few times. V usage is TRBV9 and J usage is TRBJ2-3; D unresolved. Germline CDR1 reads SGDLS; CDR2 reads YYNGEE. V gave up 4 bases and J gave up 5 bases, with 8 bases separating them. There are 12 residues in the CDR3. The CDR3 region is CASSPREDTQYF. The CDR3 region has the DNA TGTGCCAGCAGCCCTAGGGAAGATACGCAGTATTTT.

The chain employs TRBV2 and TRBJ1-1; the D is unclear. The V gene lost 4 bases and the J gene lost 0 bases, with 18 bases spanning the gap. Per germline, CDR1 SNHLY and CDR2 FYNNEI. The CDR3 length is 17 residues. CDR3 sequence reads: CASSVEQRYILNTEAFF. The CDR3 DNA reads as TGTGCCAGCAGTGTCGAACAGCGATACATACTGAACACTGAAGCTTTCTTT.

CDR3 nucleotides: TGTGCCAGCAGCCACCGTCCGGTCCTTAATGAAAAACTGTTTTTT. This gives the protein CASSHRPVLNEKLFF. This sequence joins TRBV7-8 and TRBJ1-4; D is ambiguous. V was shortened by 5 bases and J by 4 bases, with 14 bases between the two germline ends. CDR1 and CDR2 from the germline V gene are SGHVS and FQNEAQ. The CDR3 length is 15 residues.

This clone was observed a few times. The chain links TRBV4-1 to TRBJ2-4; 9 bases line up with TRBD1. After removal of 6 bases from V and 4 bases from J, the junction contained 4 bases not matched to a gene. Germline assignment: CDR1 MGHRA and CDR2 YSYEKL. The length of the CDR3 is 14 residues. The CDR3 loop reads CASSKQGAKNIQYF. In DNA form, the CDR3 reads TGCGCCAGCAGTAAACAGGGGGCGAAAAACATTCAGTACTTC.

Regarding this clone: A read error may produce the germline difference seen at one junction end. The genes are TRBV29-1 and TRBJ1-5, with a weak D call TRBD1 (5 bases). The CDR3 is 12 amino acids. Looked up from germline, CDR1 is SQVTM and CDR2 is ANQGSEA. The CDR3 bases are TGCAGTGTTGGGGGGGGGAATCAGCCCCAGCATTTT. Its protein product is CSVGGGNQPQHF.

The chain uses TRBV9 and TRBJ1-1; TRBD1 matches at 8 bases. The CDR3 has 13 amino acids. Germline CDR1 and CDR2: SGDLS and YYNGEE. The V gene end was trimmed by 7 bases and the J gene end by 5 bases; junction bases not matched to a gene: 7. This chain's CDR3 is CASSQGAGTEAFF. The CDR3 nucleotides read TGTGCCAGCTCGCAGGGGGCGGGAACTGAAGCTTTCTTT.

The rearrangement uses TRBV15 and TRBJ1-1, with D unclear. The V gene lost 1 base and the J gene lost 0 bases, with 12 bases spanning the gap. The CDR3 is made up of 16 amino acids. Germline V gives CDR1 LNHNV, CDR2 YYDKDF (reference sequence). The CDR3 DNA follows: TGTGCCACCAGCAGAGTGTCTCGGTTCATGAACACTGAAGCTTTCTTT. Protein product: CATSRVSRFMNTEAFF.

CDR3 nucleotides: TGCGCCAGCAGCCAAGAAGAAGGGACCTACGGCTACACCTTC. Its translation is CASSQEEGTYGYTF. The V call is TRBV4-1, the J call TRBJ1-2; a weak D match, TRBD1 (5 bases). The V and J ends lost 0 bases and 8 bases respectively, with 13 bases between them. CDR1 MGHRA and CDR2 YSYEKL come from the germline V gene. This CDR3 has 14 residues.

The chain uses TRBV19 and TRBJ2-5, with D maybe TRBD1 (6 bases). Germline V gene data show CDR1 as LNHDA and CDR2 as SQIVND (reference sequence). The CDR3 totals 14 residues. The germline V and J ends were trimmed by 6 bases and 2 bases, with 13 bases remaining between them. The CDR3 is CASSPGQQQETQYF. For the CDR3, the DNA is TGTGCCAGTAGCCCAGGACAGCAACAAGAGACCCAGTACTTC.

CDR3 in amino acids: CASSPTGGEVHEQYF. The CDR3 region has the DNA TGTGCCAGCTCACCAACAGGGGGCGAAGTCCACGAGCAGTACTTC. The V gene is TRBV18, the J gene TRBJ2-7, with 9 bases that match TRBD1. V shed 2 bases and J 5 bases; nucleotides not matched to a gene: 7. Germline assignment: CDR1 KGHSH and CDR2 LQKENI. This CDR3 is 15 amino acids long.

CDR3 sequence: CASSPGTGFNTIYF. Here the CDR3 DNA reads TGTGCCAGCAGTCCCGGGACAGGGTTTAACACCATATATTTT. The V call is TRBV27, the J call TRBJ1-3; TRBD1 matches at 9 bases. The V gene's germline CDR1 is MNHEY and CDR2 SMNVEV (reference sequence). After removal of 5 bases from V and 7 bases from J, the junction contained 6 bases not matched to a gene. The CDR3 has 14 amino acids.

This clone was detected only once. The rearrangement joins TRBV5-1 to TRBJ2-5, with 9 bases matching TRBD2. From germline, CDR1 is SGHRS and CDR2 YFSETQ. The V segment lost 6 bases and the J segment 6 bases; nucleotides outside the gene matches: 9. The CDR3 sequence is 14 residues long. CDR3 protein: CASKAAGGPKTQYF. DNA of the CDR3: TGCGCCAGCAAAGCGGCGGGGGGGCCGAAGACCCAGTACTTC.

The chain couples TRBV6-5 to TRBJ2-3, with unresolved D. Germline V gene sequence: CDR1 MNHEY, CDR2 SVGAGI. Trimming stripped 7 bases from V and 2 bases from J, with 16 bases between. The CDR3 is made up of 15 amino acids. CDR3 sequence: CASKSSFANTDTQYF. CDR3 nucleotides: TGTGCCAGCAAGTCGTCTTTCGCTAACACAGATACGCAGTATTTT.

The chain joins TRBV28 to TRBJ2-5, with D unresolved. The CDR3 has 14 amino acids. Between the trimmed V and J ends, which lost 3 bases and 0 bases, there was a span of 8 bases. Per the germline V gene, CDR1 is MDHEN and CDR2 is SYDVKM. CDR3 sequence: CASSFAGNQETQYF. The DNA of the CDR3 is TGTGCCAGCAGTTTCGCCGGAAACCAAGAGACCCAGTACTTC.

The V gene is TRBV5-1, the J gene TRBJ2-1; no firm D call. Germline-derived CDR1 and CDR2 are SGHRS and YFSETQ. Trimming left V 4 bases short and J 8 bases short, with 10 bases between. The CDR3 spans 12 residues. CDR3 in DNA: TGCGCCAGCAGCCAGCAAACTGATGAGCAGTTCTTC. Amino acids: CASSQQTDEQFF.

The V gene is TRBV6-1, the J gene TRBJ2-2; 12 bases are a match to TRBD2. CDR3 length: 14 amino acids. Per germline, CDR1 MNHNS and CDR2 SASEGT. J was trimmed by 6 bases and V by 6 bases; bases with no gene match: 2. CDR3: CASSLAGGPGELFF. The CDR3 bases are TGTGCCAGCAGCCTAGCGGGGGGGCCCGGGGAGCTGTTTTTT.

The J gene is TRBJ2-7, the V gene TRBV30; D might be TRBD2 (6 bases). The ends were cut back, 7 bases at V and 0 bases at J, with 16 bases in the middle. Germline V lookup: CDR1 GTSNPN, CDR2 SVGIG (reference sequence). The CDR3 is 14 amino acids. The CDR3: CASGERVSSYEQYV. DNA for the CDR3: TGTGCCTCCGGAGAGCGGGTAAGCTCCTACGAGCAGTACGTC.

This clone was observed a handful of times. The chain combines TRBV7-8 with TRBJ1-1; D remains unclear. Germline lookup yields CDR1 SGHVS and CDR2 FQNEAQ. The CDR3 runs 12 residues. Trimming took 3 bases from V and 5 from J, leaving 7 bases between them. CDR3 in amino acids: CASSFQDTEAFF. In DNA, the CDR3 is TGTGCCAGCAGCTTTCAAGATACTGAAGCTTTCTTT.

This clone has more than one count but fewer than ten. The chain uses TRBV5-1 and TRBJ1-3; possible D gene TRBD1, 5 bases. Deletions cut 0 bases from V and 8 bases from J, with 9 bases between. Germline V lookup: CDR1 SGHRS, CDR2 YFSETQ. This CDR3 comprises 13 residues. The CDR3 region is CASSLEGRDTIYF. The DNA of the CDR3 is TGCGCCAGCAGCTTGGAGGGGAGGGACACCATATATTTT.

This clone was counted only a few times. This chain connects TRBV11-2 to TRBJ2-5, with D perhaps TRBD2 (5 bases). Trimming removed 4 bases at V and 5 bases at J, with 11 bases between. The CDR3 sequence is 13 residues long. Germline V gene sequence: CDR1 SGHAT, CDR2 FQNNGV. DNA of the CDR3: TGTGCCAGCAGCTCGCTAGCATTGGAGACCCAGTACTTC. Residues: CASSSLALETQYF.

The rearrangement uses TRBV7-8 and TRBJ1-5; D is unclear. CDR1 is SGHVS and CDR2 is FQNEAQ in the germline V gene. Trimming pared 4 bases from V and 6 bases from J, leaving 13 bases between. The CDR3 is 14 amino acids. The CDR3 region has the DNA TGTGCCAGCAGCTCCGACACCCCTTTTCAGCCCCAGCATTTT. Protein sequence: CASSSDTPFQPQHF. The full variable domain, completed using reference TRBV7-8 and TRBJ1-5, is GAGVSQSPRYKVAKRGQDVALRCDPISGHVSLFWYQQALGQGPEFLTYFQNEAQLDKSGLPSDRFFAERPEGSVSTLKIQRTQQEDSAVYLCASSSDTPFQPQHFGDGTRLSIL.

This clone was observed a few times. The CDR3 sequence is CATGQATEAFF. CDR3 nucleotide sequence: TGTGCCACCGGACAGGCCACTGAAGCTTTCTTT. V is TRBV2 and J is TRBJ1-1, with 7 bases aligning to TRBD1. V trimming: 10 bases; J trimming: 4 bases; junction bases outside the gene matches: 3. Germline V gene data show CDR1 as SNHLY and CDR2 as FYNNEI. The CDR3 loop spans 11 amino acids.

The chain carries TRBV5-6 and TRBJ2-3; TRBD2 aligns across 7 bases. The CDR3 length is 16 residues. CDR1 and CDR2 (germline): SGHDT, YYEEEE. V shed 0 bases, J shed 2 bases, and the junction held 6 bases outside the gene matches. The CDR3 nucleotides are TGTGCCAGCAGCTTGGGGAGACTAGCATACACAGATACGCAGTATTTT. Encoded protein: CASSLGRLAYTDTQYF.

The chain has TRBV29-1 and TRBJ1-2, with unresolved D. Germline V gene lookup returns CDR1 SQVTM and CDR2 ANQGSEA. Trimming stripped 8 bases from V and 8 bases from J, with 21 bases between. The CDR3 sequence is 13 residues long. The CDR3 sequence: CSTLVSGSSGYTF. Here the CDR3 DNA reads TGCAGCACCCTTGTGAGCGGTTCAAGCGGCTACACCTTC.

J is TRBJ2-3 and V is TRBV29-1; a possible D gene is TRBD2 (5 bases). Germline loops: CDR1 SQVTM, CDR2 ANQGSEA. CDR3 length equals 13 residues. Trimming cost V 5 bases and J 1 base, with 10 bases left between them. The CDR3 nucleotides read TGCAGCGTTTCCTTACTAGGCACAGATACGCAGTATTTT. Translated, it gives CSVSLLGTDTQYF.